Shown below are 23 T cell receptor beta chains from a single sample sequenced in a study of OX40 agonist ivuxolimab in advanced cancers. Produced via immunoSEQ multiplex PCR; TCRdb's table is partial and in-frame only. Of more than 45,000 clones in the sample, approximately 94% were seen once. The material sequenced was CD4+ or CD8+ T cells sorted from blood, taken in a trial of the OX40 agonist ivuxolimab. All receptors come from an adult with an advanced solid tumor such as melanoma, head and neck, liver or kidney cancer.

The chain has TRBV5-1 and TRBJ2-7; no clear D. V was pared by 0 bases and J by 6 bases, with 10 bases between. From germline, CDR1 is SGHRS and CDR2 YFSETQ. The CDR3 is 13 residues long. The CDR3 bases are TGCGCCAGCAGCTTGGTCGCAAGCCGCGAGCAGTACTTC. Translated: CASSLVASREQYF. Complete variable domain (other parts from reference TRBV5-1 and TRBJ2-7): KAGVTQTPRYLIKTRGQQVTLSCSPISGHRSVSWYQQTPGQGLQFLFEYFSETQRNKGNFPGRFSGRQFSNSRSEMNVSTLELGDSALYLCASSLVASREQYFGPGTRLTVT.

The chain links TRBV19 to TRBJ2-7; 8 bases are a match to TRBD1. CDR3 length: 15 residues. From germline, CDR1 is LNHDA and CDR2 SQIVND (reference sequence). V shed 3 bases, J shed 3 bases, and the junction held 7 bases outside the gene matches. The CDR3 bases are TGTGCCAGTAGTATTCCGGCAGGGGGCAGCTACGAGCAGTACTTC. Its translation is CASSIPAGGSYEQYF.

The rearrangement links TRBV27 to TRBJ2-7; either TRBD1 or TRBD2 may supply D (5 bases each). Germline loops: CDR1 MNHEY, CDR2 SMNVEV (reference sequence). This CDR3 is built from 15 residues. Trimming left V 5 bases short and J 5 bases short, with 19 bases between. CDR3 protein: CASSSRGLARDEQYF. CDR3 coding DNA: TGTGCCAGCAGTAGCCGGGGCCTTGCTAGGGACGAGCAGTACTTC.

The chain has TRBV5-1 and TRBJ2-3; no definite D call. Germline V gives CDR1 SGHRS, CDR2 YFSETQ. Trimming pared 4 bases from V and 6 bases from J, leaving 12 bases between. This CDR3 spans 13 amino acids. Here the CDR3 reads CASSASSGDTQYF. Here the CDR3 DNA reads TGCGCCAGCAGCGCTTCGAGTGGGGATACGCAGTATTTT.

The chain joins TRBV6-4 to TRBJ1-1, with a weak D call TRBD1 (5 bases). CDR3 size: 16 residues. Trimming took 10 bases from V and 3 from J, leaving 24 bases between them. Germline CDR1 MRHNA, CDR2 SNTAGT. The CDR3 spells CATLPPADGTYTEAFF. In DNA, the CDR3 is TGTGCCACCCTGCCGCCGGCGGACGGGACTTACACTGAAGCTTTCTTT.

This rearrangement joins TRBV7-3 to TRBJ2-7, with TRBD1 matching 7 bases. The V gene end was trimmed by 5 bases and the J gene end by 1 base; junction bases not matched to a gene: 8. The CDR3 is 15 residues long. Germline CDR1 and CDR2: SGHTA and FQGTGA. CDR3 coding DNA: TGTGCCAGCAGCCGATCAGGGGGTAGGTCCTACGAGCAGTACTTC. This gives the protein CASSRSGGRSYEQYF. Full variable domain (outside the CDR3, taken from reference TRBV7-3 and TRBJ2-7): GAGVSQTPSNKVTEKGKYVELRCDPISGHTALYWYRQSLGQGPEFLIYFQGTGAADDSGLPNDRFFAVRPEGSVSTLKIQRTERGDSAVYLCASSRSGGRSYEQYFGPGTRLTVT.

This clone has a handful of counts. The chain has TRBV11-2 and TRBJ2-7, with D perhaps matching TRBD1 or TRBD2 (5 bases each). The CDR3 length is 12 residues. The V and J ends lost 5 bases and 6 bases respectively, with 11 bases between them. Germline loops: CDR1 SGHAT, CDR2 FQNNGV. The CDR3 DNA is TGTGCCAGCAGCACCGGGACGATCGAGCAGTACTTC. Its translation: CASSTGTIEQYF.

This clone is labeled large. The V call is TRBV27, the J call TRBJ2-2; no clear D. CDR1 MNHEY and CDR2 SMNVEV come from the germline V gene (reference sequence). CDR3 size: 12 residues. The V gene lost 6 bases and the J gene lost 1 base, with 3 bases spanning the gap. Written as DNA, the CDR3 is TGTGCCAGCAGCCAGAACACCGGGGAGCTGTTTTTT. This codes for CASSQNTGELFF.

The chain recombines TRBV6-1 with TRBJ2-7; D possibly uses TRBD1 or TRBD2 (5 bases each). This CDR3 has 13 residues. Looked up from germline, CDR1 is MNHNS and CDR2 is SASEGT. The V end was cut by 3 bases, the J end by 3 bases, with 9 bases between. CDR3: CASSEGVSYEQYF. The DNA of the CDR3 is TGTGCCAGCAGTGAGGGGGTAAGCTACGAGCAGTACTTC.

The chain has TRBV30 and TRBJ2-6, with D unresolved. The germline CDR1 and CDR2 sequences are GTSNPN and SVGIG (reference sequence). Trimming cost V 2 bases and J 1 base, with 6 bases left between them. This CDR3 spans 14 amino acids. The CDR3 nucleotides are TGTGCCTGGAGTCGTTCTTCTGGGGCCAACGTCCTGACTTTC. Residues: CAWSRSSGANVLTF.

This chain connects TRBV13 to TRBJ1-4; D remains unclear. The CDR3 sequence is 17 residues long. Germline assignment: CDR1 PRHDT and CDR2 FYEKMQ (reference sequence). V gave up 2 bases and J gave up 3 bases, with 16 bases separating them. This CDR3 reads CASSLSVRGAANEKLFF. The CDR3 DNA sequence: TGTGCCAGCAGCTTATCCGTCCGGGGAGCTGCTAATGAAAAACTGTTTTTT.

The rearrangement joins TRBV19 to TRBJ1-2, with D possibly being TRBD1 (5 bases). CDR3 size: 16 residues. Germline lookup yields CDR1 LNHDA and CDR2 SQIVND (reference sequence). V shed 3 bases and J shed 7 bases, with 21 bases lying between them. In nucleotides, the CDR3 is TGTGCCAGTAGTATGGAGGGCAGGGCCCCATTGGGTGGCTACACCTTC. Translation: CASSMEGRAPLGGYTF.

The CDR3 DNA is TGTGCCAGCAGCTTGACAGGGAACACTGAAGCTTTCTTT. Its translation: CASSLTGNTEAFF. The gene calls are TRBV5-5 and TRBJ1-1, with D possibly being TRBD1 (5 bases). The CDR3 has 13 residues. V lost 1 base to trimming and J lost 1 base, with 5 bases between them. Germline V lookup: CDR1 SGHKS, CDR2 YYEKEE (reference sequence).

This clone was seen a single time. The chain carries TRBV27 and TRBJ2-2; D gene unclear. The germline V gene encodes CDR1 MNHEY and CDR2 SMNVEV (reference sequence). This CDR3 is 15 amino acids long. Trimming left V 5 bases short and J 6 bases short, with 16 bases between. The CDR3, as DNA: TGTGCCAGCAGTCCACTCGGCTCTGGAGCCGGGGAGCTGTTTTTT. It translates to CASSPLGSGAGELFF.

Only one count was recorded for this clone. V is TRBV7-9 and J is TRBJ2-7; TRBD2 aligns across 14 bases. The J segment lost 7 bases and the V segment lost 5 bases, leaving 7 bases of the junction unmatched. The CDR3 has 15 amino acids. Germline values: CDR1 SEHNR, CDR2 FQNEAQ (reference sequence). The CDR3 bases are TGTGCCAGCAGCGGGGGACTAGCGGGAGTTGGTGAGCAGTACTTC. Translating gives CASSGGLAGVGEQYF. Based on the CDR3 plus reference TRBV7-9 and TRBJ2-7, the full variable domain is DTGVSQNPRHKITKRGQNVTFRCDPISEHNRLYWYRQTLGQGPEFLTYFQNEAQLEKSRLLSDRFSAERPKGSFSTLEIQRTEQGDSAMYLCASSGGLAGVGEQYFGPGTRLTVT.

The rearrangement links TRBV11-3 to TRBJ2-2, with D unresolved. This CDR3 comprises 14 residues. Germline CDR1 and CDR2: SGHNT and YENEEA. Trimming cost V 1 base and J 2 bases, with 5 bases left between them. In DNA, the CDR3 is TGTGCCAGCAGCTTAGCCCCAAACACCGGGGAGCTGTTTTTT. Encoded protein: CASSLAPNTGELFF.

The chain carries TRBV27 and TRBJ2-1, with TRBD2 matching 8 bases. Germline trimming cut 4 bases from V and 6 bases from J; bases unmatched to any gene: 11. This CDR3 region has 16 residues. CDR1 is MNHEY and CDR2 is SMNVEV in the germline V gene (reference sequence). CDR3 bases: TGTGCCAGCAGTTCCACCGGGAGGGCCTGGAGCAATGAGCAGTTCTTC. It codes for CASSSTGRAWSNEQFF.

J is TRBJ2-2 and V is TRBV4-1; the match to TRBD1 covers 11 bases. The CDR3 is 16 residues long. Per germline, CDR1 MGHRA and CDR2 YSYEKL. Trimming cost V 6 bases and J 1 base; bases outside gene matches: 4. The CDR3 loop reads CASSRTGGLNTGELFF. In DNA form, the CDR3 reads TGCGCCAGCAGTCGGACAGGGGGCTTGAACACCGGGGAGCTGTTTTTT.

V and J are TRBV19 and TRBJ2-3; D unresolved. Trimming pared 1 base from V and 2 bases from J, leaving 4 bases between. Germline V gene lookup returns CDR1 LNHDA and CDR2 SQIVND (reference sequence). This CDR3 is built from 13 residues. The CDR3 reads CASSIVDTDTQYF. The CDR3 region has the DNA TGTGCCAGTAGTATAGTCGACACAGATACGCAGTATTTT.

This sequence joins TRBV9 and TRBJ2-2; 10 bases match TRBD2. Germline assignment: CDR1 SGDLS and CDR2 YYNGEE. The V segment lost 7 bases and the J segment 5 bases; nucleotides outside the gene matches: 2. The CDR3 is made up of 13 amino acids. The CDR3 coding sequence is TGTGCCAGCGGGACTAGCGTGACCGGGGAGCTGTTTTTT. Translated: CASGTSVTGELFF.

This rearrangement joins TRBV11-2 to TRBJ2-1, with TRBD1 matching over 11 bases. Unmatched junction bases numbered 9, after V lost 6 bases and J lost 8 bases. Germline CDR1 SGHAT, CDR2 FQNNGV. There are 15 residues in the CDR3. CDR3: CASSPPGQGVDEQFF. CDR3 bases: TGTGCCAGCAGTCCCCCGGGACAGGGGGTGGATGAGCAGTTCTTC.

The chain is built from TRBV10-1 and TRBJ2-1; TRBD1 aligns across 12 bases. Germline V CDR1 and CDR2: WNHNN, SYGVQD (reference sequence). CDR3 length: 19 amino acids. V trimming: 8 bases; J trimming: 2 bases; junction bases outside the gene matches: 16. This CDR3 is CASVLAPGQGAVPYNEQFF. The CDR3 DNA sequence: TGCGCCAGCGTACTGGCCCCGGGACAGGGGGCAGTCCCCTACAATGAGCAGTTCTTC.

The rearrangement links TRBV7-9 to TRBJ1-3, with 7 bases aligning to TRBD1. This CDR3 comprises 14 residues. The germline CDR1 and CDR2 sequences are SEHNR and FQNEAQ (reference sequence). The V and J ends lost 5 bases and 1 base, in that order; junction bases with no gene match: 2. The CDR3 reads CASSKTGSGNTIYF. The CDR3 bases are TGTGCCAGCAGCAAGACAGGGTCTGGAAACACCATATATTTT.